The sequence of this T cell receptor (beta chain) was determined in a study of blood T cell repertoires in COVID-19. In assigning cohorts, the study relied on participant-reported clinical history. No more than 2 weeks before study entry, exposed participants had met a case of COVID-19. Authors' methods: Amplifying reference gene primers gave estimates of nucleated cell counts. Sequenced by immunoSEQ multiplex PCR; TCRdb stores in-frame clones only, minus some. V, J and clone size derive from that table, while D and trimming were established from the DNA sequence. The data hold around 250,000 clones, with more than 85% observed a single time. This CDR3 comprises 17 residues. Losses at the gene ends were 6 bases for V and 8 bases for J; bases not matched to a gene: 17. Germline values: CDR1 SGHNT, CDR2 YENEEA.

The J gene is TRBJ2-1, the V gene TRBV11-3, with 9 bases lining up with TRBD2. This TCR was sampled from a man aged 40-55 years who had been exposed to COVID-19. Sequencing was carried out using PBMCs or T cells enriched from blood (not recorded which). In DNA, the CDR3 is TGTGCCAGCAGTCGGACCACTAGCGGGTTCTTGGGGGATGAGCAGTTCTTC. This encodes CASSRTTSGFLGDEQFF.